This TCR beta chain was captured in a study of shared clonotypes between healthy human individuals. General study findings and limits: In contrast to clonotypes shared by all four donors, non-shared clonotypes had lower generation probabilities.

Note on this clone: Its target is unknown.

Negatively enriched CD4+ T cells were divided by CD45RA into naive and memory. Each PCR replicate from the sorted subsets contained 150 to 250 ng DNA, which is around 30,000 T cell genomes. The table came from immunoSEQ multiplex PCR; TCRdb's copy has only in-frame clones and leaves some out. This table holds 2 million to 2.5 million clones, approximately 93% found once. This TCR came from a man younger than 30 in good health. Some clones in this sample may be carry-over from other donors' samples. Sequenced: naive CD4+ T cells from PBMCs. This sample's subset: CD45RA+ positively selected.

The CDR3 protein is CASSRPRGNTGELFF. The DNA of the CDR3 is TGTGCCAGCAGCCGACCTAGAGGAAACACCGGGGAGCTGTTTTTT. The rearrangement uses TRBV5-6 and TRBJ2-2, with D uncertain. Germline lookup yields CDR1 SGHDT and CDR2 YYEEEE. Trimming stripped 4 bases from V and 2 bases from J, with 12 bases between. This CDR3 comprises 15 residues.